These 2 T cell receptor beta chains came from one sample sequenced in a study of spatial heterogeneity in lung cancer. Time point defined: sample taken at primary tumor resection. A single record per CDR3 protein comes from TCRdb applying MiXCR to the 5' RACE reads. In the table there are approximately 7,000 distinct CDR3 sequences, around 12% of which are singletons. Study-wide points: The study found that expanded intratumoral alpha and beta TCR counts tracked tumor mutation counts.

Antigens for these TCRs are unknown. This sample comprised lung tumor tissue, obtained at surgery. These receptors were collected from a male donor with early-stage non-small cell lung cancer.

The rearrangement joins TRBV28 to TRBJ2-5; D is tentatively TRBD1 or TRBD2 (5 bases each). The CDR3 totals 16 residues. The ends were cut back, 2 bases at V and 1 base at J, with 14 bases in the middle. Germline V lookup: CDR1 MDHEN, CDR2 SYDVKM. The CDR3 here is CASSLVGGVGQETQYF. DNA of the CDR3: TGTGCCAGCAGTTTAGTTGGGGGAGTCGGCCAAGAGACCCAGTACTTC.

The chain couples TRBV7-9 to TRBJ1-4; 8 bases are a match to TRBD1. Losses at the gene ends were 6 bases for V and 7 bases for J; bases not matched to a gene: 7. The CDR3 consists of 14 residues. CDR1 SEHNR and CDR2 FQNEAQ come from the germline V gene (reference sequence). CDR3 coding DNA: TGTGCCAGCAGTGTCGGACAGGGTAGTGAAAAACTGTTTTTT. Translated: CASSVGQGSEKLFF.